This T cell receptor (beta chain) was recovered during a study of blood T cell repertoires in COVID-19. Looked up from germline, CDR1 is LNHNV and CDR2 is YYDKDF (reference sequence). V lost 6 bases, J lost 2 bases, and 15 bases lay in between. The CDR3 spans 15 residues. The repertoire was sequenced with immunoSEQ multiplex PCR; TCRdb's copy has only in-frame clones and lacks some. The sample shows 70,000 to 75,000 clones, roughly nine tenths of them seen only once. The origin of this receptor is a human donor in a cohort sampled during active COVID-19. The chain links TRBV15 to TRBJ2-3, with a tentative D call TRBD2 (5 bases). Sample: peripheral blood. CDR3 bases: TGTGCCACCAGAGGGAGCGGAGTGAACACAGATACGCAGTATTTT. Translated: CATRGSGVNTDTQYF. Full variable domain (remainder filled in from reference TRBV15 and TRBJ2-3): DAMVIQNPRYQVTQFGKPVTLSCSQTLNHNVMYWYQQKSSQAPKLLFHYYDKDFNNEADTPDNFQSRRPNTSFCFLDIRSPGLGDTAMYLCATRGSGVNTDTQYFGPGTRLTVL.